This T cell receptor (beta chain) stems from a study of CD8+ T cells in alopecia areata. Study at large: Tofacitinib was taken orally by treated patients, and the dose was 5 to 10 mg twice daily. The study gave tofacitinib for 6 to 18 months, then 6 months off drug.

CDR3 length equals 14 residues. Germline V CDR1 and CDR2: GTSNPN, SVGIG (reference sequence). The V end lost 1 base, the J end lost 3 bases, and 12 bases lay between the germline ends. General study results and limits: Scalp samples also yield sequences of resident alphabeta T cells from normal skin. The study found higher clonality in lesional than normal scalp, especially in alopecia totalis/universalis.

The authors extracted RNA and reverse transcribed it into cDNA as the sequencing template. Sequenced by immunoSEQ multiplex PCR; TCRdb stores in-frame clones only, minus some. This sample carries about 150,000 clones, approximately 53% of them seen once, and the ten largest clones take around 19%. Turning to this clone: Its target is unknown.

The TCR sequence derives from a human donor with alopecia areata. Here the sequenced sample was CD8+ T cells sorted from blood, taken at week 0. The rearrangement joins TRBV30 to TRBJ1-1, with D tentatively TRBD1 (6 bases). CDR3 in amino acids: CAWSDWGRDTEAFF. DNA for the CDR3: TGTGCCTGGAGTGATTGGGGGCGAGACACTGAAGCTTTCTTT.